This T cell receptor beta chain was obtained from a study of T cell responses to AZD1222 COVID-19 vaccine. Overall study results and limits: Epitopes outside B.1.351 and B.1.1.7 mutated regions reportedly drew nearly half of spike TCRs.

Remarks on this clone: Its antigen is still unknown.

Profiling relied on immunoSEQ multiplex PCR, and the TCRdb table lists in-frame clones only, not all of them. The sample has approximately 130,000 clones; roughly 90% are singletons. The CDR3 length is 15 residues. Trimming took off 5 bases at V and 2 bases at J, with 12 bases between the two ends. The germline CDR1 and CDR2 sequences are LNHDA and SQIVND (reference sequence). This material consisted of peripheral blood, taken 28 days after the second AZD1222 dose. The chain carries TRBV19 and TRBJ1-4; D gene ambiguous. The source is an adult who received the AZD1222 COVID-19 vaccine. As DNA, the CDR3 is TGTGCCAGTAGTGAACAGATTCACACTAATGAAAAACTGTTTTTT. It translates to CASSEQIHTNEKLFF.